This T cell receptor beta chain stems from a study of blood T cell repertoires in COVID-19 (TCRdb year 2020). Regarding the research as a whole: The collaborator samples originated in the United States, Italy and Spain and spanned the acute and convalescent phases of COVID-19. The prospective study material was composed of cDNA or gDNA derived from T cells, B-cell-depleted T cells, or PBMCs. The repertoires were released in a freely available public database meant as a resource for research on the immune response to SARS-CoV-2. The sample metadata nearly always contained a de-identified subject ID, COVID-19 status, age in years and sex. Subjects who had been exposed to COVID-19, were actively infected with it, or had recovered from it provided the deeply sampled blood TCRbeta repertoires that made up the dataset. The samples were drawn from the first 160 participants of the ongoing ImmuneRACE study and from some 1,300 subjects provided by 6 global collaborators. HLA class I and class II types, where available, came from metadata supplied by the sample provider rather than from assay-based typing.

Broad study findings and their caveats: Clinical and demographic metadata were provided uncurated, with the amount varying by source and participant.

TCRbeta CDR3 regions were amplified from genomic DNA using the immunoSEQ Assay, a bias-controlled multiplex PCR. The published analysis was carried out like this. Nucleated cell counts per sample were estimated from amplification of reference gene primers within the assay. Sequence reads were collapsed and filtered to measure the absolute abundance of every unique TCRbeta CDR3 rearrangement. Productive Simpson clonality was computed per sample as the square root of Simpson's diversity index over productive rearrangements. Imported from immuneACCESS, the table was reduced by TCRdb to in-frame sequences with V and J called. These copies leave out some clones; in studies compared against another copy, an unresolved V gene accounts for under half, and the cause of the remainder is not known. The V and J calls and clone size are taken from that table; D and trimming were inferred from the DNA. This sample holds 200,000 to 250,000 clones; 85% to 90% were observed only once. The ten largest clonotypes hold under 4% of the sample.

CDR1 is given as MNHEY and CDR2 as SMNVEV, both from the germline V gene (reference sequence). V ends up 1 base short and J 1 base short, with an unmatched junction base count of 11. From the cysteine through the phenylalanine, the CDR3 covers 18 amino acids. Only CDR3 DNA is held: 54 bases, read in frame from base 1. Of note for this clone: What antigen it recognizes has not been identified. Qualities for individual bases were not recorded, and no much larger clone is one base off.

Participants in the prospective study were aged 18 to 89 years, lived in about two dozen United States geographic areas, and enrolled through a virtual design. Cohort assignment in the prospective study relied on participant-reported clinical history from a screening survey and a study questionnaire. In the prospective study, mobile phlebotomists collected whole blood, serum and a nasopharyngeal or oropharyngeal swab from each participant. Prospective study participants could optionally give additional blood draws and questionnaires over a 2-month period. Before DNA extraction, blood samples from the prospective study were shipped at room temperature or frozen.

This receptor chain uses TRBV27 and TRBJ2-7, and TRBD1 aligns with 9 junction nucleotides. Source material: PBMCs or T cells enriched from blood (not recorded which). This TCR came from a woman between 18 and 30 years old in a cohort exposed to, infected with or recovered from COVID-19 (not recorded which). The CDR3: CASSLWAPRDRASYEQYF. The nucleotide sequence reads TGTGCCAGCAGTTTATGGGCACCCCGGGACAGGGCTTCCTACGAGCAGTACTTC.